These T cell receptor beta chains were read from a single sample in a study of post-analysis software for immune sequencing data. TCRdb passed the PCR reads through MiXCR, listing each CDR3 protein once. The sample records approximately 350,000 distinct CDR3 sequences, 30% to 45% being singletons. The sample consisted of blood. Source of these receptors: a girl between 5 and 17 years old with multiple sclerosis. CDR3s include the opening cysteine and the closing phenylalanine or tryptophan. A D gene is named only where the DNA matches it firmly. Part of the rows lack a size; the others show once, few, many or a class for expanded clones.

CDR3 protein: CASTGSGRADTQYF
CDR3 DNA: TGTGCCAGCACAGGGTCCGGGAGAGCAGATACGCAGTATTTT
clone size: few
J gene: TRBJ2-3
V gene: TRBV6-1
CDR3 length: 14
D gene: NA

CDR3 protein: CSARDSLSEKLFF
CDR3 DNA: TGCAGCGCTCGGGACAGCCTTAGTGAAAAACTGTTTTTT
clone size: NA
J gene: TRBJ1-4
V gene: TRBV29-1
CDR3 length: 13
D gene: TRBD1

CDR3 protein: CASSSWKGDSNEQFF
CDR3 DNA: TGTGCCAGCAGTTCTTGGAAGGGGGACAGCAATGAGCAGTTCTTC
clone size: few
J gene: TRBJ2-1
V gene: TRBV12-3/TRBV12-4
CDR3 length: 15
D gene: TRBD1

CDR3 protein: CASSSIQGAGNEQFF
CDR3 DNA: TGTGCCAGCAGCTCGATACAGGGGGCTGGCAATGAGCAGTTCTTC
clone size: NA
J gene: TRBJ2-1
V gene: TRBV7-3
CDR3 length: 15
D gene: TRBD1

CDR3 protein: CASSHSTPGQGHYNEQFF
CDR3 DNA: TGCGCCAGCAGCCACTCCACCCCGGGACAGGGCCACTACAATGAGCAGTTCTTC
clone size: few
J gene: TRBJ2-1
V gene: TRBV4-3
CDR3 length: 18
D gene: TRBD1

CDR3 protein: CASSMGQGAGGYTF
CDR3 DNA: TGCGCCAGCAGCATGGGACAGGGGGCTGGTGGCTACACCTTC
clone size: NA
J gene: TRBJ1-2
V gene: TRBV5-1
CDR3 length: 14
D gene: TRBD1

CDR3 protein: CASSSSGTASGNTIYF
CDR3 DNA: TGTGCCAGCAGTTCCTCCGGGACAGCCTCTGGAAACACCATATATTTT
clone size: few
J gene: TRBJ1-3
V gene: TRBV6-5
CDR3 length: 16
D gene: TRBD1

CDR3 protein: CATSRSGGVGETQYF
CDR3 DNA: TGTGCCACCAGCAGATCAGGGGGGGTGGGAGAGACCCAGTACTTC
clone size: few
J gene: TRBJ2-5
V gene: TRBV15
CDR3 length: 15
D gene: NA

CDR3 protein: CASSLGTHYEQYF
CDR3 DNA: TGTGCCAGCAGCTTAGGGACTCACTACGAGCAGTACTTC
clone size: few
J gene: TRBJ2-7
V gene: TRBV7-9
CDR3 length: 13
D gene: NA

CDR3 protein: CASSLFEVTYEQYF
CDR3 DNA: TGTGCCAGCAGTTTATTTGAGGTAACCTACGAGCAGTACTTC
clone size: many
J gene: TRBJ2-7
V gene: TRBV12-3/TRBV12-4
CDR3 length: 14
D gene: NA

CDR3 protein: CASSVTAGGEKLFF
CDR3 DNA: TGTGCCAGCAGCGTAACTGCGGGGGGTGAAAAACTGTTTTTT
clone size: NA
J gene: TRBJ1-4
V gene: TRBV9
CDR3 length: 14
D gene: NA

CDR3 protein: CASSVGTSRGTDTQYF
CDR3 DNA: TGCGCCAGCAGCGTCGGGACTTCCCGGGGCACAGATACGCAGTATTTT
clone size: NA
J gene: TRBJ2-3
V gene: TRBV5-1
CDR3 length: 16
D gene: NA

CDR3 protein: CSARDDPNKVYEQYF
CDR3 DNA: TGCAGTGCTAGAGATGATCCCAACAAAGTCTACGAGCAGTACTTC
clone size: NA
J gene: TRBJ2-7
V gene: TRBV20-1
CDR3 length: 15
D gene: NA

CDR3 protein: CASTGTSGHTDTQYF
CDR3 DNA: TGTGCCAGCACGGGGACTAGCGGACACACAGATACGCAGTATTTT
clone size: few
J gene: TRBJ2-3
V gene: TRBV7-9
CDR3 length: 15
D gene: TRBD2

CDR3 protein: CASSPEAQIYGYTF
CDR3 DNA: TGTGCCAGCTCACCAGAGGCCCAGATCTATGGCTACACCTTC
clone size: few
J gene: TRBJ1-2
V gene: TRBV18
CDR3 length: 14
D gene: NA

CDR3 protein: CASSLRGQGDTEAFF
CDR3 DNA: TGCGCCAGCAGCTTAAGGGGACAGGGCGACACTGAAGCTTTCTTT
clone size: few
J gene: TRBJ1-1
V gene: TRBV5-1
CDR3 length: 15
D gene: TRBD1

CDR3 protein: CSARDPGGQETQYF
CDR3 DNA: TGCAGTGCTAGAGATCCGGGGGGCCAAGAGACCCAGTACTTC
clone size: NA
J gene: TRBJ2-5
V gene: TRBV20-1
CDR3 length: 14
D gene: TRBD2

CDR3 protein: CASSPTLGTVYNEQFF
CDR3 DNA: TGTGCCAGCAGCCCAACCCTCGGGACCGTATACAATGAGCAGTTCTTC
clone size: many
J gene: TRBJ2-1
V gene: TRBV9
CDR3 length: 16
D gene: NA

CDR3 protein: CASSFGLAGAQKALGGQPQHF
CDR3 DNA: TGTGCCAGCAGCTTCGGACTAGCGGGGGCCCAAAAGGCTCTAGGGGGTCAGCCCCAGCATTTT
clone size: NA
J gene: TRBJ1-5
V gene: TRBV11-2
CDR3 length: 21
D gene: NA

CDR3 protein: CASSQTGATYEQYF
CDR3 DNA: TGTGCCAGCAGCCAAACAGGAGCCACCTACGAGCAGTACTTC
clone size: few
J gene: TRBJ2-7
V gene: TRBV7-9
CDR3 length: 14
D gene: NA

CDR3 protein: CASSQGRLAGTPETQYF
CDR3 DNA: TGCGCCAGCAGCCAAGGAAGGCTAGCGGGGACGCCAGAGACCCAGTACTTC
clone size: NA
J gene: TRBJ2-5
V gene: TRBV4-1
CDR3 length: 17
D gene: TRBD2

CDR3 protein: CASTQGGGGPTEAFF
CDR3 DNA: TGTGCCAGCACCCAAGGGGGGGGTGGTCCCACTGAAGCTTTCTTT
clone size: few
J gene: TRBJ1-1
V gene: TRBV7-2
CDR3 length: 15
D gene: NA

CDR3 protein: CASSLMTGLSPLHF
CDR3 DNA: TGTGCCAGCAGTCTCATGACAGGGCTTTCACCCCTCCACTTT
clone size: NA
J gene: TRBJ1-6
V gene: TRBV12-3/TRBV12-4
CDR3 length: 14
D gene: TRBD1

CDR3 protein: CASSHGGRIHEQYF
CDR3 DNA: TGTGCCAGCAGCCACGGGGGGAGGATCCACGAGCAGTACTTC
clone size: NA
J gene: TRBJ2-7
V gene: TRBV7-6
CDR3 length: 14
D gene: TRBD2

CDR3 protein: CASGPGTQETQYF
CDR3 DNA: TGCGCCAGCGGCCCCGGGACACAAGAGACCCAGTACTTC
clone size: NA
J gene: TRBJ2-5
V gene: TRBV5-1
CDR3 length: 13
D gene: NA

CDR3 protein: CASSPDSGGAGEQYF
CDR3 DNA: TGTGCCAGCTCACCCGATAGCGGGGGGGCCGGCGAGCAGTACTTC
clone size: NA
J gene: TRBJ2-7
V gene: TRBV18
CDR3 length: 15
D gene: TRBD2

CDR3 protein: CASSLNRGRSYNEQFF
CDR3 DNA: TGTGCCAGCAGCCTTAACCGGGGACGCTCCTACAATGAGCAGTTCTTC
clone size: few
J gene: TRBJ2-1
V gene: TRBV7-9
CDR3 length: 16
D gene: NA

CDR3 protein: CASSLQGNTDAQYF
CDR3 DNA: TGCGCCAGCAGCTTACAGGGTAACACAGATGCGCAGTATTTT
clone size: NA
J gene: TRBJ2-3
V gene: TRBV5-1
CDR3 length: 14
D gene: NA

CDR3 protein: CSVVLVWVAETQYF
CDR3 DNA: TGCAGCGTTGTTCTCGTATGGGTCGCGGAGACCCAGTACTTC
clone size: many
J gene: TRBJ2-5
V gene: TRBV29-1
CDR3 length: 14
D gene: NA

CDR3 protein: CASSQGSNAQGVRTEAFF
CDR3 DNA: TGCGCCAGCAGCCAAGGTAGTAACGCCCAAGGGGTGAGGACTGAAGCTTTCTTT
clone size: NA
J gene: TRBJ1-1
V gene: TRBV4-1
CDR3 length: 18
D gene: NA

CDR3 protein: CASSLTGEVEQYF
CDR3 DNA: TGCGCCAGCAGCTTGACGGGTGAGGTCGAGCAGTACTTC
clone size: NA
J gene: TRBJ2-7
V gene: TRBV5-1
CDR3 length: 13
D gene: NA